This T cell receptor beta chain is from a study of T cells after yellow fever vaccination. CDR3 length: 15 amino acids. Per germline, CDR1 SGHRS and CDR2 YFSETQ. V lost 0 bases and J 8 bases, leaving 14 bases between the germline ends. TCR cDNA was made by 5'RACE template switching, adding a universal primer site and UMIs. Via MiXCR, TCRdb re-called the 5' RACE reads, giving one row per CDR3 protein. In the table there are some 300,000 distinct CDR3 sequences, around 8.6% of which are singletons. Study findings and constraints: Reappearing after the booster were most of the clones from primary vaccination (96% CD4, 75% to 90% CD8).

This clonotype has a handful of counts. What it binds is not known. The V gene is TRBV5-1, the J gene TRBJ1-4; D is unresolved. The receptor was derived from a man aged 18 to 35 who received the YFV17D yellow fever vaccine. Here the sequenced sample was CD4+ T cells sorted from PBMCs, taken 5 days after the yellow fever booster vaccination. In DNA, the CDR3 is TGCGCCAGCAGCTTGGGTCCCGTGACTCGAGAAAAACTGTTTTTT. This sequence encodes CASSLGPVTREKLFF.